The 26 T cell receptor beta chains below come from one sample, sequenced in a study of control samples from healthy donors and cancer patients. Method: immunoSEQ multiplex PCR; TCRdb's copy keeps in-frame clones and lacks some. This sample has roughly 100,000 clones, with about 89% found just once. The source material was PBMCs. These receptors were collected from a man aged 60-69 years with lung cancer.

The chain links TRBV5-6 to TRBJ2-2; possible D gene TRBD2, 7 bases. Germline V gene sequence: CDR1 SGHDT, CDR2 YYEEEE. Trimming removed 0 bases from V and 3 bases from J, with 12 bases in between. This CDR3 is built from 16 residues. The CDR3 loop reads CASSLGGGAHTGELFF. The CDR3 nucleotides read TGTGCCAGCAGCTTGGGTGGGGGGGCCCACACCGGGGAGCTGTTTTTT.

This clone was observed once. J is TRBJ1-5 and V is TRBV18, with unresolved D. The germline V gene encodes CDR1 KGHSH and CDR2 LQKENI. This CDR3 spans 16 amino acids. V was clipped by 8 bases and J by 3 bases, with 20 bases between them. CDR3 region: CASSPTPGVHNQPQHF. The DNA for the CDR3 is TGTGCCAGCAGCCCCACCCCCGGGGTTCACAATCAGCCCCAGCATTTT.

This chain connects TRBV6-4 to TRBJ2-2; D is tentatively TRBD1 or TRBD2 (5 bases each). Germline CDR1 MRHNA, CDR2 SNTAGT. This CDR3 spans 16 amino acids. Between the trimmed V and J ends, which lost 6 bases and 6 bases, there was a span of 20 bases. The CDR3 nucleotides are TGTGCCAGCAGGGTTAATGGGACGGAAGGTGCCGGGGAGCTGTTTTTT. Translating gives CASRVNGTEGAGELFF.

V gene TRBV6-1 combines with J gene TRBJ1-5; possible D gene TRBD1, 6 bases. Deletions cut 4 bases from V and 0 bases from J, with 22 bases between. This CDR3 has 19 amino acids. The germline gives CDR1 MNHNS, CDR2 SASEGT. CDR3 sequence reads: CASSALSQSNRDSNQPQHF. CDR3 in DNA: TGTGCCAGCAGTGCTTTATCCCAGAGCAACAGGGATAGCAATCAGCCCCAGCATTTT.

The rearrangement uses TRBV3-1 (or the pseudogene TRBV3-2) and TRBJ2-2; D may be TRBD1 (6 bases). Germline V gene data show CDR1 as LGHDT and CDR2 as YNNKEL (reference sequence). The V end lost 1 base, the J end lost 4 bases, and 19 bases lay between the germline ends. The CDR3 runs 18 residues. This CDR3 reads CASSQAGTRGRGTGELFF. The DNA of the CDR3 is TGTGCCAGCAGCCAAGCGGGGACGAGGGGGAGAGGCACCGGGGAGCTGTTTTTT.

The chain carries TRBV30 and TRBJ1-1, with 9 bases identical to TRBD1. Germline CDR1 GTSNPN, CDR2 SVGIG (reference sequence). The CDR3 is made up of 14 amino acids. The V and J ends lost 8 bases and 5 bases, in that order; junction bases with no gene match: 12. The CDR3 nucleotides read TGTGCCGGTAAACAGGGGGCGGATAGGACTGAAGCTTTCTTT. Protein sequence: CAGKQGADRTEAFF.

This chain connects TRBV5-4 to TRBJ2-5; the match to TRBD2 covers 13 bases. V was clipped by 6 bases and J by 2 bases; unmatched bases: 7. Germline V gene data show CDR1 as SGHNT and CDR2 as YYREEE (reference sequence). The CDR3 spans 16 residues. CDR3 residues: CASIRTSGGPQETQYF. CDR3 DNA: TGTGCCAGCATCCGGACTAGCGGGGGACCTCAAGAGACCCAGTACTTC.

The rearrangement links TRBV6-5 to TRBJ2-7; TRBD2 matches 11 bases. Trimming cost V 5 bases and J 7 bases; bases outside gene matches: 10. The CDR3 covers 15 residues. CDR1 and CDR2 from the germline V gene are MNHEY and SVGAGI. CDR3 protein: CASSQLAGAPGEQYV. CDR3 nucleotides: TGTGCCAGCAGTCAACTAGCGGGGGCTCCGGGGGAGCAGTACGTC.

CDR3 amino acids: CASSLGSGELFF. The DNA of the CDR3 is TGTGCCAGCAGCTTAGGATCCGGGGAGCTGTTTTTT. V and J are TRBV7-2 and TRBJ2-2; D unclear. Germline CDR1 SGHTA, CDR2 FQGNSA. V dropped 1 base and J dropped 6 bases, with 3 bases sitting between them. The CDR3 consists of 12 residues.

The rearrangement joins TRBV29-1 to TRBJ2-5; the D gene is possibly TRBD1 (5 bases). The CDR3 runs to 11 residues. Trimming removed 5 bases at V and 2 bases at J, with 6 bases between. CDR1 and CDR2 from the germline V gene are SQVTM and ANQGSEA. CDR3 sequence reads: CSVRQQETQYF. CDR3 nucleotide sequence: TGCAGCGTTCGACAGCAAGAGACCCAGTACTTC.

The V call is TRBV10-2, the J call TRBJ1-2, with D unclear. The CDR3 extends over 12 amino acids. V dropped 6 bases and J dropped 9 bases, with 14 bases sitting between them. The germline CDR1 and CDR2 sequences are WSHSY and SAAADI. The CDR3, as DNA: TGCGCCAGCAGCCCCGTAGAGGGTAGCTACACCTTC. Its translation is CASSPVEGSYTF.

The CDR3 loop reads CASSLGLSRGEYNSPLHF. The CDR3 DNA reads TGCGCCAGCAGCTTGGGTTTATCTCGGGGGGAGTACAATTCACCCCTCCACTTT. The chain joins TRBV5-1 to TRBJ1-6, with TRBD1 as a possible D gene (5 bases). The CDR3 totals 18 residues. Germline V gene lookup returns CDR1 SGHRS and CDR2 YFSETQ. V lost 0 bases and J 7 bases, leaving 20 bases between the germline ends.

The rearrangement links TRBV6-5 to TRBJ1-1; 8 positions agree with TRBD1. J lost 0 bases, V lost 6 bases, and 6 bases had no gene match. The germline V gene encodes CDR1 MNHEY and CDR2 SVGAGI. This CDR3 comprises 15 residues. Written as DNA, the CDR3 is TGTGCCAGCAGCTCGACAGGGGCGATGAACACTGAAGCTTTCTTT. This gives the protein CASSSTGAMNTEAFF.

The rearrangement uses TRBV3-1 (or the pseudogene TRBV3-2) and TRBJ1-1; D gene unclear. CDR3 length: 14 residues. Deletions cut 6 bases from V and 0 bases from J, with 11 bases between. The germline V gene encodes CDR1 LGHDT and CDR2 YNNKEL (reference sequence). Here the CDR3 DNA reads TGTGCCAGCAGACGTGGAGAGGTGAACACTGAAGCTTTCTTT. Protein sequence: CASRRGEVNTEAFF.

CDR3 amino acids: CASSHDQGIKSPLHF. CDR3 DNA: TGTGCCAGCAGCCACGACCAGGGGATTAAATCACCCCTCCACTTT. This chain uses TRBV7-2 with TRBJ1-6, with D tentatively TRBD1 (6 bases). The CDR3 contains 15 residues. The germline V gene has CDR1 SGHTA and CDR2 FQGNSA. Trimming took 5 bases from V and 10 from J, leaving 18 bases between them.

A few counts support this clone. The chain combines TRBV3-1 (or the pseudogene TRBV3-2) with TRBJ1-5, with D perhaps matching TRBD1 (5 bases). The V gene's germline CDR1 is LGHDT and CDR2 YNNKEL (reference sequence). The germline V and J ends were trimmed by 0 bases and 6 bases, with 9 bases remaining between them. The CDR3 has 14 amino acids. The CDR3, as DNA: TGTGCCAGCAGCCAAGATACCGGGGCTCAGCCCCAGCATTTT. Its translation: CASSQDTGAQPQHF.

This chain links TRBV6-4 with TRBJ2-3; D remains unclear. The CDR3 length is 13 residues. The V end was cut by 4 bases, the J end by 2 bases, with 7 bases between. In germline, CDR1 is MRHNA, CDR2 SNTAGT. In nucleotides, the CDR3 is TGTGCCAGCAGTGTGTCGGCCACAGATACGCAGTATTTT. Its translation: CASSVSATDTQYF.

The chain joins TRBV20-1 to TRBJ2-2; D is unclear. CDR1 is DFQATT, CDR2 SNEGSKA, per germline (reference sequence). The V end lost 6 bases, the J end lost 7 bases, and 9 bases lay between the germline ends. CDR3 size: 11 residues. CDR3 DNA: TGCAGTGCAGTTCGGAACGGGGAGCTGTTTTTT. Encoded protein: CSAVRNGELFF.

The chain couples TRBV7-2 to TRBJ2-7, with D unresolved. Germline loops: CDR1 SGHTA, CDR2 FQGNSA. The length of the CDR3 is 14 residues. Between the trimmed V and J ends, which lost 1 base and 3 bases, there was a span of 10 bases. CDR3 sequence reads: CASSLDSRIYEQYF. CDR3 coding DNA: TGTGCCAGCAGCTTAGATAGTAGAATCTACGAGCAGTACTTC.

The rearrangement uses TRBV7-3 and TRBJ2-5; possibly TRBD2 for D (6 bases). The CDR3 contains 13 residues. Germline V CDR1 and CDR2: SGHTA, FQGTGA. The V gene lost 2 bases and the J gene lost 5 bases, with 9 bases spanning the gap. The CDR3 loop is CASSLGGSETQYF. The DNA for the CDR3 is TGTGCCAGCAGCTTAGGGGGGTCCGAGACCCAGTACTTC.

This chain links TRBV7-6 with TRBJ2-7; 12 nucleotides agree with TRBD1. Germline V gene data show CDR1 as SGHVS and CDR2 as FNYEAQ. Trimming at V came to 5 bases and at J to 6 bases, leaving 8 bases not matched to a gene. The CDR3 consists of 15 residues. CDR3 nucleotide sequence: TGTGCCAGCAGCGTTACCGGGACAGGGGGCGTCGAGCAGTACTTC. Its translation is CASSVTGTGGVEQYF. Supplemented by reference TRBV7-6 and TRBJ2-7, the full variable domain reads GAGVSQSPRYKVTKRGQDVALRCDPISGHVSLYWYRQALGQGPEFLTYFNYEAQQDKSGLPNDRFSAERPEGSISTLTIQRTEQRDSAMYRCASSVTGTGGVEQYFGPGTRLTVT.

V is TRBV11-2 and J is TRBJ1-6, with D unclear. V lost 1 base and J lost 7, with 5 bases in between. The CDR3 length is 13 residues. Germline assignment: CDR1 SGHAT and CDR2 FQNNGV. CDR3 sequence reads: CASSLGQNSPLHF. The DNA for the CDR3 is TGTGCCAGCAGCTTAGGGCAGAATTCACCCCTCCACTTT.

This sequence joins TRBV2 and TRBJ1-1; TRBD1 matches 10 bases. Trimming took 6 bases from V and 3 from J; bases not matched to a gene: 7. CDR3 length: 15 residues. Germline CDR1 is SNHLY and CDR2 is FYNNEI. The CDR3 is CASRLYGQGDTEAFF. CDR3 DNA: TGTGCCAGCAGACTCTATGGACAGGGGGACACTGAAGCTTTCTTT.

The CDR3 protein is CASRYSMNTEAFF. The CDR3 region has the DNA TGTGCCAGCAGGTATTCAATGAACACTGAAGCTTTCTTT. The chain combines TRBV7-9 with TRBJ1-1, with D hard to call. V dropped 6 bases and J dropped 0 bases, with 8 bases sitting between them. The CDR3 runs to 13 residues. The germline V gene has CDR1 SEHNR and CDR2 FQNEAQ (reference sequence).

J is TRBJ2-1 and V is TRBV7-2; D might be TRBD1 or TRBD2, each matching 6 bases. CDR3 length: 14 residues. Germline V gene lookup returns CDR1 SGHTA and CDR2 FQGNSA. Deletions cut 1 base from V and 8 bases from J, with 12 bases between. This CDR3 is CASSLVVGGDEQFF. The CDR3, as DNA: TGTGCCAGCAGCTTAGTAGTCGGGGGCGATGAGCAGTTCTTC. The whole variable domain, remainder taken from reference TRBV7-2 and TRBJ2-1, is GAGVSQSPSNKVTEKGKDVELRCDPISGHTALYWYRQSLGQGLEFLIYFQGNSAPDKSGLPSDRFSAERTGGSVSTLTIQRTQQEDSAVYLCASSLVVGGDEQFFGPGTRLTVL.

The chain has TRBV7-3 and TRBJ2-5, with 7 positions matching TRBD1. V lost 4 bases, J lost 4 bases, and 9 bases stayed unmatched. Germline CDR1 reads SGHTA; CDR2 reads FQGTGA. This CDR3 is 15 amino acids long. CDR3 sequence: CASSSTGQRGETQYF. CDR3 nucleotide sequence: TGTGCCAGCAGCTCAACGGGACAGAGGGGAGAGACCCAGTACTTC.